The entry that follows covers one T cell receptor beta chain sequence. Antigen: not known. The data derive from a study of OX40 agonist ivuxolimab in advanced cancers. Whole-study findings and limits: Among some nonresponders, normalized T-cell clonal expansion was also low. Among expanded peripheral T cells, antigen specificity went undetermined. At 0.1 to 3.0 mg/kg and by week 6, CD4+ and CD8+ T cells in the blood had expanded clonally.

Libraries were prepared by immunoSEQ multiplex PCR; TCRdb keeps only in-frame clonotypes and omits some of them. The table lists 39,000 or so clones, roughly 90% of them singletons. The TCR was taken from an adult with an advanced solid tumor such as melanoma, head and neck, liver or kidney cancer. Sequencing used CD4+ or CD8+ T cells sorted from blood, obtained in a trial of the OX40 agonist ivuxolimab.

CDR3 loop: CASSQGTGYGYTF. The CDR3 DNA reads TGTGCCAGCAGCCAAGGGACGGGCTATGGCTACACCTTC. The rearrangement uses TRBV11-3 and TRBJ1-2; weak D call: TRBD1 (5 bases). Germline V gene sequence: CDR1 SGHNT, CDR2 YENEEA. V dropped 5 bases and J dropped 4 bases, with 11 bases sitting between them. The CDR3 spans 13 residues.